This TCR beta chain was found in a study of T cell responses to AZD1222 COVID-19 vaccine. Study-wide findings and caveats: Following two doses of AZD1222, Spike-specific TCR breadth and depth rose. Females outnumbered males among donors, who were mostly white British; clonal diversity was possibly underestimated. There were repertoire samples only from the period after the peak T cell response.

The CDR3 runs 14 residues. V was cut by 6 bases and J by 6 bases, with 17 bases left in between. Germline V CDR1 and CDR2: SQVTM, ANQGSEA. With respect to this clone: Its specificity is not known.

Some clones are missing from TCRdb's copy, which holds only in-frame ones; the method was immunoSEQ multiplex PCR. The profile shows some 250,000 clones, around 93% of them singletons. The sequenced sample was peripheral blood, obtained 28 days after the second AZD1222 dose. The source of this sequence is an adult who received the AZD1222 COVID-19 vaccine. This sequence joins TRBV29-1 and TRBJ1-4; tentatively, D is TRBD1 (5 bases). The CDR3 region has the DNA TGCAGCGTCTTGAGGCGGGGAGGGGATGAAAAACTGTTTTTT. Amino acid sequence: CSVLRRGGDEKLFF.